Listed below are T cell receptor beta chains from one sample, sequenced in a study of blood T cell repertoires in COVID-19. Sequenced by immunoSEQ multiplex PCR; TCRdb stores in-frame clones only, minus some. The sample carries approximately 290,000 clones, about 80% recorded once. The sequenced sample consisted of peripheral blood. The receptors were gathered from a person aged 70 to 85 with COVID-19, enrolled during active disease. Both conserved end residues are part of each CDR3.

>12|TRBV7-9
CASSTGLGEAFF
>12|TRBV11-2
CASSFAEGPQHF
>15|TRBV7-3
CASSPQRGAYNEQFF
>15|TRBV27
CASSLIGTGSWPQHF
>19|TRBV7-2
CASSLRRGGRSSGADTQYF
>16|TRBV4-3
CASSQDSLAEGDTQYF
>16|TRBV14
CASSNRGLNRSYGYTF
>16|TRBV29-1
CSVLPHGQAAKNIQYF
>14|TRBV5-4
CASTKQGRNTEAFF
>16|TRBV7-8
CANSLGSSGSTGELFF
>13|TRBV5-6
CASSSDRRNGYTF
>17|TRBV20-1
CSASSTASGRSMGTQYF
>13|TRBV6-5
CASSTGVVSPLHF
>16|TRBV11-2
CASSSRLGTRTGELFF
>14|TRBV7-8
CASSLRGRDSPLHF
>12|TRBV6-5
CASRPPEGALYF
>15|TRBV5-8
CASSPRGQGDQPQHF
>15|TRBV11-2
CASSLDLGVQSEQFF
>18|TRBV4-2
CASSQKGLATGGQETQYF
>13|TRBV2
CASSLSGAQPQHF
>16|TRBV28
CASSSLAGARQETQYF
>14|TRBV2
CASSPDRGGQPQHF
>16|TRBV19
CASSIALATGSGELFF
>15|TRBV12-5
CASGFGAGGLETQYF
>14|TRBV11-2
CASSLDLQVVEQYF
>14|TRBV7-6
CASSPNRANTEAFF
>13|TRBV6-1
CASSEAGVQPQHF
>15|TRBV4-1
CASGGGGFGYETQYF
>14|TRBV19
CASSILTGLGGYTF
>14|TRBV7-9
CASTLQQGTDTQYF
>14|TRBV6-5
CASSRAGAGNTIYF
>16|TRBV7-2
CASSLGGRAGSQPQHF
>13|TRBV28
CASRGGGDEKLFF
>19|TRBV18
CASSLYRRSTKESGNTIYF
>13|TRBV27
CASSWQNTGELFF
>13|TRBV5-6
CASSLPRNTEAFF
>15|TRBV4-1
CASSQGAAGGNEQFF
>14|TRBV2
CASSLTIIRPAGGF
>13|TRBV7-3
CASSLDGNYGYTF
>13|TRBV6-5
CASSYSGRVEQYF
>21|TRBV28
CASSLFFEPHRSGFQHSPLHF
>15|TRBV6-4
CASRRERGSYNEQFF
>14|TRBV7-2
CASSPPPLSAEAFF